Presented here are 18 T cell receptor beta chains from one specimen sequenced in a study of T cells after yellow fever vaccination. TCRdb redid the calling of the 5' RACE reads with MiXCR, one entry per CDR3 protein. The data contain some 300,000 distinct CDR3 sequences, approximately 10% of them singletons. This specimen was CD4+ T cells sorted from PBMCs, taken 5 days after the yellow fever booster vaccination. These receptors originate from a man aged 18 to 30 who received the YFV17D yellow fever vaccine.

This clonotype appeared a few times. The CDR3 sequence: CASSPTVPNYGYTF. The CDR3 nucleotides are TGTGCCAGCTCACCGACAGTCCCAAACTATGGCTACACCTTC. This chain links TRBV18 with TRBJ1-2; perhaps TRBD1 as D (5 bases). Per the germline V gene, CDR1 is KGHSH and CDR2 is LQKENI. The V end was cut by 3 bases, the J end by 2 bases, with 10 bases between. CDR3 length equals 14 residues.

This clonotype was detected only a few times. The gene calls are TRBV7-3 and TRBJ2-1; TRBD2 aligns across 8 bases. After removal of 2 bases from V and 7 bases from J, the junction contained 7 bases not matched to a gene. The germline V gene encodes CDR1 SGHTA and CDR2 FQGTGA. The CDR3 runs to 15 residues. CDR3 DNA sequence: TGTGCCAGCAGCTTATACGGGGGGGCAGGGAATGAGCAGTTCTTC. Translated, it gives CASSLYGGAGNEQFF.

The chain has TRBV20-1 and TRBJ1-1; 7 bases agree with TRBD1. Losses at the gene ends were 7 bases for V and 2 bases for J; bases not matched to a gene: 16. Germline CDR1 and CDR2: DFQATT and SNEGSKA (reference sequence). The CDR3 is made up of 16 amino acids. The CDR3 here is CSVSVRTGGVNTEAFF. The CDR3 DNA follows: TGCAGTGTGAGTGTTAGGACAGGCGGGGTTAACACTGAAGCTTTCTTT.

This clonotype has only a few counts. The rearrangement uses TRBV29-1 and TRBJ2-2; D gene unclear. The V end was cut by 3 bases, the J end by 1 base, with 6 bases between. From germline, CDR1 is SQVTM and CDR2 ANQGSEA. The CDR3 has 13 residues. CDR3 sequence reads: CSVDSQNTGELFF. The CDR3 DNA reads as TGCAGCGTTGACAGCCAGAACACCGGGGAGCTGTTTTTT.

CDR3 DNA: TGCGCCAGCAGCCACCCGGGCCCTCCAGCCCCCCAGTATTTT. Its translation is CASSHPGPPAPQYF. The chain recombines TRBV4-1 with TRBJ2-3; D not resolved. Germline V lookup: CDR1 MGHRA, CDR2 YSYEKL. This CDR3 comprises 14 residues. V was pared by 3 bases and J by 12 bases, with 19 bases between.

There are a few counts of this clonotype. This chain links TRBV3-1 with TRBJ1-2; no reliable D call. The germline V and J ends were trimmed by 0 bases and 2 bases, with 4 bases remaining between them. Germline-derived CDR1 and CDR2 are LGHDT and YNNKEL (reference sequence). The CDR3 has 13 residues. This CDR3 is CASSQDYNYGYTF. CDR3 coding DNA: TGTGCCAGCAGCCAAGACTACAACTATGGCTACACCTTC.

This chain uses TRBV5-1 with TRBJ2-2, with 7 bases lining up with TRBD1. The V gene's germline CDR1 is SGHRS and CDR2 YFSETQ. The J segment lost 1 base and the V segment lost 1 base, leaving 1 base of the junction unmatched. The CDR3 is made up of 15 amino acids. The CDR3 protein is CASSLPGGNTGELFF. In DNA form, the CDR3 reads TGCGCCAGCAGCTTGCCAGGGGGGAACACCGGGGAGCTGTTTTTT.

This clonotype was found many times. The DNA of the CDR3 is TGTGCCAGCAGTTTACAGGGGGCTACTAATGAAAAACTGTTTTTT. Translated: CASSLQGATNEKLFF. The rearrangement joins TRBV12-3 or TRBV12-4 to TRBJ1-4, with TRBD1 matching 8 bases. J was trimmed by 2 bases and V by 2 bases; bases with no gene match: 1. This CDR3 region has 15 residues.

This clonotype was counted ten times or more. This rearrangement joins TRBV18 to TRBJ1-1; D is uncertain. In germline, CDR1 is KGHSH, CDR2 LQKENI. The V end lost 1 base, the J end lost 5 bases, and 11 bases lay between the germline ends. The CDR3 sequence is 14 residues long. CDR3 in amino acids: CASSPRTPVTEAFF. As DNA, the CDR3 is TGTGCCAGCTCACCACGGACCCCGGTGACTGAAGCTTTCTTT.

This clonotype appeared many times. The V and J genes are TRBV12-3 or TRBV12-4 and TRBJ2-3; a possible D gene is TRBD2 (5 bases). Trimming removed 4 bases at V and 2 bases at J, with 10 bases between. The CDR3 length is 14 residues. This CDR3 reads CASSYRETTDTQYF. CDR3 DNA: TGTGCCAGCAGTTACCGGGAAACCACAGATACGCAGTATTTT.

This clonotype turned up a few times. The chain links TRBV9 to TRBJ1-6; no clear D gene. CDR1 SGDLS and CDR2 YYNGEE come from the germline V gene. The V and J ends lost 2 bases and 10 bases respectively, with 13 bases between them. The CDR3 sequence is 14 residues long. CDR3 protein: CASSVSGLDSPLHF. In DNA form, the CDR3 reads TGTGCCAGCAGCGTTTCCGGGCTCGACTCACCCCTCCACTTT.

The chain has TRBV18 and TRBJ2-7, with 7 bases aligning to TRBD1. The CDR3 extends over 12 amino acids. V was pared by 5 bases and J by 4 bases, with 2 bases of the junction left unmatched. From germline, CDR1 is KGHSH and CDR2 LQKENI. The CDR3 DNA sequence: TGTGCCAGCTCAACAGGGGAATACGAGCAGTACGTC. It encodes CASSTGEYEQYV.

This clonotype was seen ten or more times. The V gene is TRBV18, the J gene TRBJ1-5, with a weak D call TRBD1 (5 bases). The V end lost 1 base, the J end lost 9 bases, and 13 bases lay between the germline ends. The CDR3 length is 14 residues. CDR1 is KGHSH and CDR2 is LQKENI in the germline V gene. The CDR3 DNA reads TGTGCCAGCTCACCACGGAGGGACCCATCGCCCCAGCATTTT. Residues: CASSPRRDPSPQHF. The full variable domain, rest sourced from reference TRBV18 and TRBJ1-5, is NAGVMQNPRHLVRRRGQEARLRCSPMKGHSHVYWYRQLPEEGLKFMVYLQKENIIDESGMPKERFSAEFPKEGPSILRIQQVVRGDSAAYFCASSPRRDPSPQHFGDGTRLSIL.

This clonotype was found many times. The chain couples TRBV7-9 to TRBJ2-5; D gene ambiguous. This CDR3 region has 15 residues. V was clipped by 5 bases and J by 2 bases, with 15 bases between them. In germline, CDR1 is SEHNR, CDR2 FQNEAQ (reference sequence). CDR3 protein: CASSPKTRIQETQYF. The CDR3 nucleotides read TGTGCCAGCAGCCCTAAGACCCGGATTCAAGAGACCCAGTACTTC.

The chain couples TRBV27 to TRBJ2-3, with 8 bases fitting TRBD2. CDR3 length equals 15 residues. Looked up from germline, CDR1 is MNHEY and CDR2 is SMNVEV (reference sequence). V was clipped by 4 bases and J by 4 bases; unmatched bases: 7. The CDR3 sequence is CASSSPTSEPDTQYF. The CDR3 DNA reads TGTGCCAGCAGTTCACCGACTAGCGAACCAGATACGCAGTATTTT.

Only a few counts were recorded for this clonotype. The chain combines TRBV11-2 with TRBJ2-7; D gene unclear. The CDR3 runs 12 residues. V was cut by 0 bases and J by 6 bases, with 6 bases left in between. CDR1 and CDR2 from the germline V gene are SGHAT and FQNNGV. The CDR3 loop is CASSLDGTEQYF. CDR3 in DNA: TGTGCCAGCAGCTTAGACGGCACCGAGCAGTACTTC.

This clonotype was seen at least ten times. This rearrangement joins TRBV4-1 to TRBJ1-5; no reliable D call. V lost 0 bases, J lost 5 bases, and 5 bases lay in between. CDR3 length: 13 residues. Germline assignment: CDR1 MGHRA and CDR2 YSYEKL. CDR3 in amino acids: CASSQERDQPQHF. The CDR3 DNA reads TGCGCCAGCAGCCAAGAACGTGATCAGCCCCAGCATTTT.

J is TRBJ2-3 and V is TRBV5-1; the match to TRBD2 covers 13 bases. Unmatched junction bases numbered 7, after V lost 3 bases and J lost 0 bases. This CDR3 has 18 residues. Germline V gene lookup returns CDR1 SGHRS and CDR2 YFSETQ. The CDR3 is CASSSGGLAGASTDTQYF. The DNA for the CDR3 is TGCGCCAGCAGCTCGGGCGGACTAGCGGGAGCTAGCACAGATACGCAGTATTTT.